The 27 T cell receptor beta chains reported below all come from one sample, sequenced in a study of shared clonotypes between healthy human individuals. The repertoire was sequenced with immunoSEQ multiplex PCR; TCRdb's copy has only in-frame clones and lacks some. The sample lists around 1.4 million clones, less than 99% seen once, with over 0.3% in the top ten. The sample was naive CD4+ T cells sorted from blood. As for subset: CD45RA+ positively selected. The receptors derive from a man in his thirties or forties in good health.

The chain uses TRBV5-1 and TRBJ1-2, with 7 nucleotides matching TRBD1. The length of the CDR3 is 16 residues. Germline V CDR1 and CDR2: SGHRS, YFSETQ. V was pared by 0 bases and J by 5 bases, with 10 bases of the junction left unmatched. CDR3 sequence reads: CASSLGGTASDYGYTF. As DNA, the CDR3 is TGCGCCAGCAGCTTGGGGGGGACAGCTTCGGATTATGGCTACACCTTC.

CDR3 nucleotides: TGTGCCAGCAGCTTGGTGACAGGGGGGTTCTACGAGCAGTACTTC. Protein: CASSLVTGGFYEQYF. The J gene is TRBJ2-7, the V gene TRBV5-5, with 9 positions matching TRBD1. This CDR3 is 15 amino acids long. After removal of 0 bases from V and 3 bases from J, the junction contained 4 bases not matched to a gene. From germline, CDR1 is SGHKS and CDR2 YYEKEE (reference sequence). The full variable domain, rest sourced from reference TRBV5-5 and TRBJ2-7, is DAGVTQSPTHLIKTRGQQVTLRCSPISGHKSVSWYQQVLGQGPQFIFQYYEKEERGRGNFPDRFSARQFPNYSSELNVNALLLGDSALYLCASSLVTGGFYEQYFGPGTRLTVT.

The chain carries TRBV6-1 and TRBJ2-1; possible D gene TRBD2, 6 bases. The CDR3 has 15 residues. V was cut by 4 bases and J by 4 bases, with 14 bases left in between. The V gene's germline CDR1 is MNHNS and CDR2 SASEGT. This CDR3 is CASSAEGLSYNEQFF. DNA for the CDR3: TGTGCCAGCAGTGCCGAGGGACTTTCATACAATGAGCAGTTCTTC.

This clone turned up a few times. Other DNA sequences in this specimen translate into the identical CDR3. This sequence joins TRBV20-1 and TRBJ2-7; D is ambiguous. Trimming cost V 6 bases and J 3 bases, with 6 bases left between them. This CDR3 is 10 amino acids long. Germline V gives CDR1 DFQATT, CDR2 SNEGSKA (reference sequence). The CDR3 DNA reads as TGCAGTGCGTACAGCTACGAGCAGTACTTC. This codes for CSAYSYEQYF.

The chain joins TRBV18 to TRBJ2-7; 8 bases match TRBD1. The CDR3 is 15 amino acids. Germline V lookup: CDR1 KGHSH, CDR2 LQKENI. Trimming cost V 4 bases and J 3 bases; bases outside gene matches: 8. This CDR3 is CASSLGTGEVYEQYF. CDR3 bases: TGTGCCAGCTCACTAGGGACAGGTGAGGTCTACGAGCAGTACTTC. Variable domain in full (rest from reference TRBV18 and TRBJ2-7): NAGVMQNPRHLVRRRGQEARLRCSPMKGHSHVYWYRQLPEEGLKFMVYLQKENIIDESGMPKERFSAEFPKEGPSILRIQQVVRGDSAAYFCASSLGTGEVYEQYFGPGTRLTVT.

CDR3 coding DNA: TGTGCCAGCTCACGCATACAACAGGGTAATGGCTACACCTTC. As protein: CASSRIQQGNGYTF. The J gene is TRBJ1-2, the V gene TRBV18, with D possibly matching TRBD1 (6 bases). The germline CDR1 and CDR2 sequences are KGHSH and LQKENI. V lost 4 bases and J 6 bases, leaving 15 bases between the germline ends. The CDR3 consists of 14 residues.

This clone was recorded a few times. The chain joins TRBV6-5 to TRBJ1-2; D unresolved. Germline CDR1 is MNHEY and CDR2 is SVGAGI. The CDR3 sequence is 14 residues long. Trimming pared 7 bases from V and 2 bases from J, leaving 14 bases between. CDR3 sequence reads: CASTSRGRNYGYTF. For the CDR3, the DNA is TGTGCCAGCACCTCCCGGGGAAGAAACTATGGCTACACCTTC.

The CDR3 DNA follows: TGTGCCTGGAGTCGGGTCGGCGAGCAGTACTTC. Amino acid sequence: CAWSRVGEQYF. The chain recombines TRBV30 with TRBJ2-7, with D hard to call. CDR1 is GTSNPN and CDR2 is SVGIG in the germline V gene (reference sequence). The CDR3 contains 11 residues. Trimming took 2 bases from V and 6 from J, leaving 8 bases between them.

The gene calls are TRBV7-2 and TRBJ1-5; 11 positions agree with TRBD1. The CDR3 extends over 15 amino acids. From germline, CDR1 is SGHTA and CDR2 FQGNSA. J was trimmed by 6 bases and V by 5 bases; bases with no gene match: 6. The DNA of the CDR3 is TGTGCCAGCAGCGAGGGACAGGGGGTTGGTCAGCCCCAGCATTTT. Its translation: CASSEGQGVGQPQHF.

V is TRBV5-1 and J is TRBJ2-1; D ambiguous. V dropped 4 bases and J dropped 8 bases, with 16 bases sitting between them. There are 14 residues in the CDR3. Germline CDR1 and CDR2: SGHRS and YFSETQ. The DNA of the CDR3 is TGCGCCAGCAGCCGCGTCGTGGGCGGCCATGAGCAGTTCTTC. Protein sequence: CASSRVVGGHEQFF.

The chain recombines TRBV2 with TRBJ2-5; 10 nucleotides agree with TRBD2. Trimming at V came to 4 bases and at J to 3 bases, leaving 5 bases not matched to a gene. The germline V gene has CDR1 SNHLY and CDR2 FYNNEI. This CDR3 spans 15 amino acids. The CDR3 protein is CASSVGLAEEETQYF. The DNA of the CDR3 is TGTGCCAGCAGTGTTGGACTAGCGGAAGAAGAGACCCAGTACTTC.

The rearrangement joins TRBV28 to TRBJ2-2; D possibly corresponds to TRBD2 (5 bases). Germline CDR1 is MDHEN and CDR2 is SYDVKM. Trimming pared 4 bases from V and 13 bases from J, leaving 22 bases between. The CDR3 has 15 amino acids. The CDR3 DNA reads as TGTGCCAGCAGTTCTACGGGGATGACCCTCGGTGGGCTGTTTTTT. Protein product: CASSSTGMTLGGLFF.

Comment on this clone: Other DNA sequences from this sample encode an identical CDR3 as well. CDR3 coding DNA: TGTGCCAGCAGCGTAGTCGGCAGTAACACTGAAGCTTTCTTT. It is translated as CASSVVGSNTEAFF. This rearrangement joins TRBV9 to TRBJ1-1; D not resolved. The CDR3 has 14 residues. Between the trimmed V and J ends, which lost 0 bases and 2 bases, there was a span of 8 bases. Germline-derived CDR1 and CDR2 are SGDLS and YYNGEE.

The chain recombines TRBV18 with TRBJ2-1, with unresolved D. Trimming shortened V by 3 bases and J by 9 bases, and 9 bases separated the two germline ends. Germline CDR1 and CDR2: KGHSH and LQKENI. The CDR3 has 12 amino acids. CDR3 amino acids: CASSPRVFEQFF. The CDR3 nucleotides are TGTGCCAGCTCACCCCGAGTGTTTGAGCAGTTCTTC.

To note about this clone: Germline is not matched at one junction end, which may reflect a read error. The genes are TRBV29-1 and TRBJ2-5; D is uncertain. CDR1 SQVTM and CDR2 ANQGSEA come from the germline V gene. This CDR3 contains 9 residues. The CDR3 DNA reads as TGCAGCGTTGATCGTGTCTCCCACTTC. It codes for CSVDRVSHF.

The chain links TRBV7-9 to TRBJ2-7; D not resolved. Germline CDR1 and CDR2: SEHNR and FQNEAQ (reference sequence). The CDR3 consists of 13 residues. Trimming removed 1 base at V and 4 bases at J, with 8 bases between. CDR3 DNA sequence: TGTGCCAGCAGCTTAGTTGACCATTACGAGCAGTACTTC. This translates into CASSLVDHYEQYF.

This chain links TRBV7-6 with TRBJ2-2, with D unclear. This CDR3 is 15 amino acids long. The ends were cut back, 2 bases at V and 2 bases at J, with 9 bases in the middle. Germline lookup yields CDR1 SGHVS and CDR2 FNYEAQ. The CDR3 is CASSLRGENTGELFF. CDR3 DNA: TGTGCCAGCAGCTTAAGAGGCGAAAACACCGGGGAGCTGTTTTTT.

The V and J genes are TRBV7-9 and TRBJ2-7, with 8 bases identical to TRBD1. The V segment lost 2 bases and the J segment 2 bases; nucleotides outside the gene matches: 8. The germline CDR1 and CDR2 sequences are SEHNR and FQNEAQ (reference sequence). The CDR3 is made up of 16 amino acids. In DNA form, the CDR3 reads TGTGCCAGCAGCTTATTCCCCAGGGGGCGTACCTACGAGCAGTACTTC. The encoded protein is CASSLFPRGRTYEQYF.

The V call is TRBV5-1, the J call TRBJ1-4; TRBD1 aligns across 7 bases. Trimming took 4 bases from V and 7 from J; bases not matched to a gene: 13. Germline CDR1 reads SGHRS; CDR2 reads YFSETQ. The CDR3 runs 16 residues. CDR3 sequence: CASSIPAGGIGEKLFF. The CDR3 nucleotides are TGCGCCAGCAGCATCCCCGCAGGGGGGATTGGTGAAAAACTGTTTTTT.

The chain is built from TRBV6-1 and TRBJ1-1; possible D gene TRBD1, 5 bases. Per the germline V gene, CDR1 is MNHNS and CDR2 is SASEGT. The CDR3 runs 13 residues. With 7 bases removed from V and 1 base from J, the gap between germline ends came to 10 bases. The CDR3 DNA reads TGTGCCAGCATGGGGACCTCGAACACTGAAGCTTTCTTT. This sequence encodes CASMGTSNTEAFF.

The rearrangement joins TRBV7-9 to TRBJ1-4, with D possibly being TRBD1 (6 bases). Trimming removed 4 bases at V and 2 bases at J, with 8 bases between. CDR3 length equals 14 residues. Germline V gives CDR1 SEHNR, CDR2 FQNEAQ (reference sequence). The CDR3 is CASSYRATNEKLFF. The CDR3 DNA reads TGTGCCAGCAGCTACAGGGCGACTAATGAAAAACTGTTTTTT.

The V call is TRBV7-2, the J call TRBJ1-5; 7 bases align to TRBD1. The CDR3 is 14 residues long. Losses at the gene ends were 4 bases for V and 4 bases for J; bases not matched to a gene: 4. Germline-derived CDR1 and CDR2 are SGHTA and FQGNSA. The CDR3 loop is CASSSSTGNQPQHF. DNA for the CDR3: TGTGCCAGCAGCTCGTCGACAGGGAATCAGCCCCAGCATTTT.

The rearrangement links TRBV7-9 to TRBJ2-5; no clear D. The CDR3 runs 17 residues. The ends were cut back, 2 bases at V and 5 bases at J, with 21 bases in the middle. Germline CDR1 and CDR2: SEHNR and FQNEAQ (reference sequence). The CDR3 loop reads CASSLTGVGPHRETQYF. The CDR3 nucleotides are TGTGCCAGCAGCTTAACTGGGGTGGGTCCACACCGGGAGACCCAGTACTTC.

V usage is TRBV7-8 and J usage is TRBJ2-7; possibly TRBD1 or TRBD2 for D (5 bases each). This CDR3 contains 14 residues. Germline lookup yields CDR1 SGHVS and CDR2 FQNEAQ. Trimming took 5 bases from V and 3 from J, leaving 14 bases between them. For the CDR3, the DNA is TGTGCCAGCAGCCAGGGACCGCGGAACTACGAGCAGTACTTC. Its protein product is CASSQGPRNYEQYF. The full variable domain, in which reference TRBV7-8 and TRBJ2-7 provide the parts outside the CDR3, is GAGVSQSPRYKVAKRGQDVALRCDPISGHVSLFWYQQALGQGPEFLTYFQNEAQLDKSGLPSDRFFAERPEGSVSTLKIQRTQQEDSAVYLCASSQGPRNYEQYFGPGTRLTVT.

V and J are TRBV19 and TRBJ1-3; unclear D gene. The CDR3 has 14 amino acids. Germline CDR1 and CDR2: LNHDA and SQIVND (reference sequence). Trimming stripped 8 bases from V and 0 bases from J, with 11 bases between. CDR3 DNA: TGTGCCAGTGCAATGTTGGTCTCTGGAAACACCATATATTTT. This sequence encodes CASAMLVSGNTIYF.

DNA for the CDR3: TGTGCCAGCAGCCAACTCCCGGGGGCCACTGAAGCTTTCTTT. This encodes CASSQLPGATEAFF. The chain employs TRBV14 and TRBJ1-1; D is perhaps TRBD1 (6 bases). Looked up from germline, CDR1 is SGHDN and CDR2 is FVKESK. This CDR3 comprises 14 residues. V shed 2 bases and J shed 4 bases, with 11 bases lying between them. The full variable domain, its missing parts supplied by reference TRBV14 and TRBJ1-1, is EAGVTQFPSHSVIEKGQTVTLRCDPISGHDNLYWYRRVMGKEIKFLLHFVKESKQDESGMPNNRFLAERTGGTYSTLKVQPAELEDSGVYFCASSQLPGATEAFFGQGTRLTVV.

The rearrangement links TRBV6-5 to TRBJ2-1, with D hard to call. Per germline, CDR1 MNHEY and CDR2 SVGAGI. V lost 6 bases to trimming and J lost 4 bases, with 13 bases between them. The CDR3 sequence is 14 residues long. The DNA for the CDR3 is TGTGCCAGCAGACAGACCTCCTTATACAATGAGCAGTTCTTC. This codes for CASRQTSLYNEQFF.